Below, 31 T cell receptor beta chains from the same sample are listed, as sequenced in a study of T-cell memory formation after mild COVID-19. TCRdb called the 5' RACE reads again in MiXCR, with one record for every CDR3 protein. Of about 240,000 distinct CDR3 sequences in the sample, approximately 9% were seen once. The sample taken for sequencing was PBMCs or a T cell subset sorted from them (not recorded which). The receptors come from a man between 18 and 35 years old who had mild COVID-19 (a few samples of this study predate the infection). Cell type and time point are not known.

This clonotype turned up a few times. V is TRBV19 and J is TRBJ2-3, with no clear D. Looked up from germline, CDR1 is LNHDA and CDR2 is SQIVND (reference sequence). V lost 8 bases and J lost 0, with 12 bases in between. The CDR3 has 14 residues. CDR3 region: CASSEITSTDTQYF. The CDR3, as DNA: TGTGCCAGTTCAGAAATAACTAGCACAGATACGCAGTATTTT.

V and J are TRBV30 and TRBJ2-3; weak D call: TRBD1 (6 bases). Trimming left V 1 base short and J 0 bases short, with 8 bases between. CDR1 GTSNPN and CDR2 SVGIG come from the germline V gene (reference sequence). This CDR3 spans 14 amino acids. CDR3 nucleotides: TGTGCCTGGAGTGGAACAGGGAGCACAGATACGCAGTATTTT. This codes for CAWSGTGSTDTQYF.

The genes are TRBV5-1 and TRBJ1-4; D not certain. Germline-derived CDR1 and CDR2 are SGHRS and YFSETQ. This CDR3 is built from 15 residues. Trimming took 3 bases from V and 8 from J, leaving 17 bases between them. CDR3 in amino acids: CASSSDTVSREKLFF. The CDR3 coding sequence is TGCGCCAGCAGCTCGGATACTGTAAGTCGGGAAAAACTGTTTTTT.

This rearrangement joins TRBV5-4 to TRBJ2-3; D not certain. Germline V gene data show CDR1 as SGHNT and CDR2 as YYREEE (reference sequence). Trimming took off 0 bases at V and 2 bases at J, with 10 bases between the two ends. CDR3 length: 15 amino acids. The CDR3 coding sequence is TGTGCCAGCAGCTTGGATGCACGGACCACAGATACGCAGTATTTT. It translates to CASSLDARTTDTQYF.

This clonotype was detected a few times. The CDR3 loop reads CASSLVGTGASRDSPLHF. The CDR3 DNA follows: TGCGCCAGCAGCTTGGTTGGGACAGGGGCTTCGAGGGATTCACCCCTCCACTTT. The chain has TRBV5-1 and TRBJ1-6; 10 nucleotides match TRBD1. Germline V CDR1 and CDR2: SGHRS, YFSETQ. The junction had 11 bases not matched to a gene; V was cut back by 0 bases and J by 8 bases. The CDR3 runs 18 residues.

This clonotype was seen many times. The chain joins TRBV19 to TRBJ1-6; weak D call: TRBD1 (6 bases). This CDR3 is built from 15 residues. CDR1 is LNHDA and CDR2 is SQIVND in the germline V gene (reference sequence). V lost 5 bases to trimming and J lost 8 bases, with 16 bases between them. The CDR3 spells CASSGTGSRDSPLHF. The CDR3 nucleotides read TGTGCCAGTAGTGGTACAGGGTCTCGGGATTCACCCCTCCACTTT. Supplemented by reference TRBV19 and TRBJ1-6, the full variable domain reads DGGITQSPKYLFRKEGQNVTLSCEQNLNHDAMYWYRQDPGQGLRLIYYSQIVNDFQKGDIAEGYSVSREKKESFPLTVTSAQKNPTAFYLCASSGTGSRDSPLHFGNGTRLTVT.

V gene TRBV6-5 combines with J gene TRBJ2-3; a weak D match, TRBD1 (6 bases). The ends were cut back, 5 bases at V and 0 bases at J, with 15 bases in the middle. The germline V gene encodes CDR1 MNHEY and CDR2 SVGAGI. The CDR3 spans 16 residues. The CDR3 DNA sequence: TGTGCCAGCAGTCAAACAGGGTCCTCTAGCACAGATACGCAGTATTTT. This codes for CASSQTGSSSTDTQYF.

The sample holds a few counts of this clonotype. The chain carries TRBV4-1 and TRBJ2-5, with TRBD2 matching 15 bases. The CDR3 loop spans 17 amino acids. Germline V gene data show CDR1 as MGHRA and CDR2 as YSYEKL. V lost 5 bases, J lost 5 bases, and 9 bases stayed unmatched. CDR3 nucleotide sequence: TGCGCCAGCAGCTCGACGCGGACTAGCGGGGGGGCCGAGACCCAGTACTTC. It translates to CASSSTRTSGGAETQYF.

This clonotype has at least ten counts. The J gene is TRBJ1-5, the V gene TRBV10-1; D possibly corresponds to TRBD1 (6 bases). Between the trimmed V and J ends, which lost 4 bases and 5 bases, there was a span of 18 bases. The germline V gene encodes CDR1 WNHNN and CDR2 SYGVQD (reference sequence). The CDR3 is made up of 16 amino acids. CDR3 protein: CASSGGRARADQPQHF. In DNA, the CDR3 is TGCGCCAGCAGTGGGGGGCGCGCGCGCGCGGATCAGCCCCAGCATTTT.

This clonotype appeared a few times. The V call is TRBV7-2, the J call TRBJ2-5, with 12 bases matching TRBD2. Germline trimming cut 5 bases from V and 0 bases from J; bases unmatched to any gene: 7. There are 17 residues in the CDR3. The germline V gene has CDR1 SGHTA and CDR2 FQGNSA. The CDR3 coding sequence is TGTGCCAGCAGCCATGGACTAGCGGGGCCGTACCAAGAGACCCAGTACTTC. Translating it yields CASSHGLAGPYQETQYF.

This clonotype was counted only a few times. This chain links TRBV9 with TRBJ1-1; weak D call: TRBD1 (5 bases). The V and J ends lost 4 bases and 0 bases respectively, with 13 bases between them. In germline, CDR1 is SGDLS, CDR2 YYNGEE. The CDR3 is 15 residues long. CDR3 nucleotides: TGTGCCAGCAGCCCTGGGACTTTTTTGAACACTGAAGCTTTCTTT. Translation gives CASSPGTFLNTEAFF.

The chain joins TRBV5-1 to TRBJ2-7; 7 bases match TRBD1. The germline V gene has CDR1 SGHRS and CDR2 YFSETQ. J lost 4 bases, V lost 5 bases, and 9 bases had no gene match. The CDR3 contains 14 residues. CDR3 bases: TGCGCCAGCAGTAGGTCTACAGGGGATTACGAGCAGTACTTC. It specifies CASSRSTGDYEQYF.

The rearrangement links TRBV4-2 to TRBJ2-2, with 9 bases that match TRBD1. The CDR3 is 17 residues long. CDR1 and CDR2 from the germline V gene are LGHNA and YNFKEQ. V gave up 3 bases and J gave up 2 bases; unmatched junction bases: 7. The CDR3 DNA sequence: TGTGCCAGCAGCCAGGAATTGGACAGGGGAAACACCGGGGAGCTGTTTTTT. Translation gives CASSQELDRGNTGELFF.

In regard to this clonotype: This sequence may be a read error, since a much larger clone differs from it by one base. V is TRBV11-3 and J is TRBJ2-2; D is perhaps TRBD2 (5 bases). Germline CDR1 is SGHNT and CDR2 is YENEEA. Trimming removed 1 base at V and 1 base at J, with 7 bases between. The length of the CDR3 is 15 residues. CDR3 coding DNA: TGTGCCAGCAGCTTAGCGGCGGGGAACACCGGGGAGCTGTTTTTT. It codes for CASSLAAGNTGELFF.

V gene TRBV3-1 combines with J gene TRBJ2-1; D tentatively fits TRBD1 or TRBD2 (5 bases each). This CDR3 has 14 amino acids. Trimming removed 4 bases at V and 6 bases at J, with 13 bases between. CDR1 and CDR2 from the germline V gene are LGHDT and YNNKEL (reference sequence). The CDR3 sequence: CASSRRDGGNEQFF. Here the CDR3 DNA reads TGTGCCAGCAGCCGACGGGACGGCGGCAATGAGCAGTTCTTC.

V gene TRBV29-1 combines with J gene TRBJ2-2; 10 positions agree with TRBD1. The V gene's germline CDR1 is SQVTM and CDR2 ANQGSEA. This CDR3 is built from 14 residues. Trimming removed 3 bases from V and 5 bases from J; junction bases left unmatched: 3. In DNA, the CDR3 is TGCAGCGTTGAGGGACAGGGGCCAACCGGGGAGCTGTTTTTT. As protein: CSVEGQGPTGELFF.

The CDR3 nucleotides are TGCGCCAGCAGCCCTCCGATGCAGGGGGTCAACGCCGAAGGGACCCAGTACTTC. Translation gives CASSPPMQGVNAEGTQYF. The chain carries TRBV5-1 and TRBJ2-5; 7 nucleotides agree with TRBD1. With 4 bases clipped from V and 7 bases from J, the junction kept 22 bases outside the gene matches. From germline, CDR1 is SGHRS and CDR2 YFSETQ. This CDR3 is built from 18 residues. The full variable domain, in which reference TRBV5-1 and TRBJ2-5 provide the parts outside the CDR3, is KAGVTQTPRYLIKTRGQQVTLSCSPISGHRSVSWYQQTPGQGLQFLFEYFSETQRNKGNFPGRFSGRQFSNSRSEMNVSTLELGDSALYLCASSPPMQGVNAEGTQYFGPGTRLLVL.

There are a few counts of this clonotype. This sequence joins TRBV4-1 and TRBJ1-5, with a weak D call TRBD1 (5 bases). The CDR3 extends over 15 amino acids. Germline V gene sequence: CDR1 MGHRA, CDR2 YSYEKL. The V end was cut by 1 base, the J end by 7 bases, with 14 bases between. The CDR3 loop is CASSQGEGLNQPQHF. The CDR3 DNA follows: TGCGCCAGCAGCCAAGGGGAGGGGTTGAACCAGCCCCAGCATTTT.

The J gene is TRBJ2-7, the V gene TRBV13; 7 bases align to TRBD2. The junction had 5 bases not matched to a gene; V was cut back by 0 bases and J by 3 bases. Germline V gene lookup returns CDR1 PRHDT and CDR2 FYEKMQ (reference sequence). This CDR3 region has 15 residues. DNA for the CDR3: TGTGCCAGCAGCTTAGGCGGGGGGAACTACTACGAGCAGTACTTC. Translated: CASSLGGGNYYEQYF.

The CDR3 here is CASRISYNSPLHF. CDR3 DNA sequence: TGTGCCAGCAGGATATCTTACAATTCACCCCTCCACTTT. The chain joins TRBV25-1 to TRBJ1-6, with D unresolved. The V gene lost 6 bases and the J gene lost 7 bases, with 10 bases spanning the gap. The germline CDR1 and CDR2 sequences are MGHDK and SYGVNS. The CDR3 spans 13 residues.

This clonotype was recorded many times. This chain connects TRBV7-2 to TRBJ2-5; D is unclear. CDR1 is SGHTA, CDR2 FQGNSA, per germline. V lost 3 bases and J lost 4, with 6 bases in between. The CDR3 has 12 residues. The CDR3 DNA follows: TGTGCCAGCAGCTTGACGGCAGAGACCCAGTACTTC. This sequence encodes CASSLTAETQYF.

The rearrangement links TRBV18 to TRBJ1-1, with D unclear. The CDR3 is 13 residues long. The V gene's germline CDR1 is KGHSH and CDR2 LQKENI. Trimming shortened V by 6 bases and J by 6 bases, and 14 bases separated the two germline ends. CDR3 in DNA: TGTGCCAGCTCCCCCCCTCGGCAAGCTGAAGCTTTCTTT. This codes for CASSPPRQAEAFF. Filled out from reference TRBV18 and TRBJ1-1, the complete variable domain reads NAGVMQNPRHLVRRRGQEARLRCSPMKGHSHVYWYRQLPEEGLKFMVYLQKENIIDESGMPKERFSAEFPKEGPSILRIQQVVRGDSAAYFCASSPPRQAEAFFGQGTRLTVV.

Written as DNA, the CDR3 is TGTGCCAGCAGCTTTTCCCCTAGGCAGCCCCAGCATTTT. It yields the protein CASSFSPRQPQHF. V and J are TRBV7-2 and TRBJ1-5; no clear D gene. Germline CDR1 is SGHTA and CDR2 is FQGNSA. The length of the CDR3 is 13 residues. Trimming left V 3 bases short and J 7 bases short, with 10 bases between.

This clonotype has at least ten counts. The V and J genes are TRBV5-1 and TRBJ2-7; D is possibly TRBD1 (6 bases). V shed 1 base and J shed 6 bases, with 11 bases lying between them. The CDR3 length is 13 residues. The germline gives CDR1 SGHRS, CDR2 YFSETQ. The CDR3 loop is CASSLLQGGEQYF. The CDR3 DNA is TGCGCCAGCAGCTTGTTACAGGGCGGCGAGCAGTACTTC.

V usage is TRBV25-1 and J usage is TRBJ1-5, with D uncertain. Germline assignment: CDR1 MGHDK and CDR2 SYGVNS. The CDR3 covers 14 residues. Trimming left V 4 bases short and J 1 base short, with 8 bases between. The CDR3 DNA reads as TGTGCCAGCAGTGGCACCGGCAGCAATCAGCCCCAGCATTTT. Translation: CASSGTGSNQPQHF.

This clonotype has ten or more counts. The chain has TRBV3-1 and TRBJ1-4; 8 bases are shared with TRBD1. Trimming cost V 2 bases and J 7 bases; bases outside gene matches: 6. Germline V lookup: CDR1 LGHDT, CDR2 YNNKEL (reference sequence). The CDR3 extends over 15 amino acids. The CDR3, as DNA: TGTGCCAGCAGCCAACGACAGGGGAAGACTGAAAAACTGTTTTTT. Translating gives CASSQRQGKTEKLFF. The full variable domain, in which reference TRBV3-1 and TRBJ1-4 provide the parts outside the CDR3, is DTAVSQTPKYLVTQMGNDKSIKCEQNLGHDTMYWYKQDSKKFLKIMFSYNNKELIINETVPNRFSPKSPDKAHLNLHINSLELGDSAVYFCASSQRQGKTEKLFFGSGTQLSVL.

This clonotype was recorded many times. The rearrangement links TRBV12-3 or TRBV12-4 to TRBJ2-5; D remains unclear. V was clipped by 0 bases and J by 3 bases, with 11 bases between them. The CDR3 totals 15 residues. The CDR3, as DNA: TGTGCCAGCAGTTTAGCAACCGCCCAAGAAGAGACCCAGTACTTC. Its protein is CASSLATAQEETQYF.

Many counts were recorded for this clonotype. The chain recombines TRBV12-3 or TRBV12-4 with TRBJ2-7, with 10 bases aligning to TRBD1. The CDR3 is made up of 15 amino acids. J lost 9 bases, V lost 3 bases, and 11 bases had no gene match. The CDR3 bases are TGTGCCAGCAGTTTCCCCGGGACAGGGGCCTGGCGGCAGTACTTC. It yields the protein CASSFPGTGAWRQYF.

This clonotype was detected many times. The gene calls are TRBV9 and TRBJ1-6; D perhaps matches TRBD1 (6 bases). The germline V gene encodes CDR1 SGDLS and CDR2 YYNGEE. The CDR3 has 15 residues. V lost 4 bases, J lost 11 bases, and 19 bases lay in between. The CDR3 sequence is CASSTKGQPGTPLHF. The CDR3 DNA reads TGTGCCAGCAGCACCAAAGGACAGCCTGGGACACCCCTCCACTTT.

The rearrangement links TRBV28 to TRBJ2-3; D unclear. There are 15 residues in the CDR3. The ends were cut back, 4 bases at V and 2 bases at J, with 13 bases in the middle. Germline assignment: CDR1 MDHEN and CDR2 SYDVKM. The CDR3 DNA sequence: TGTGCCAGCAGTTCGCTAGGAGAGTTCACAGATACGCAGTATTTT. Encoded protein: CASSSLGEFTDTQYF.

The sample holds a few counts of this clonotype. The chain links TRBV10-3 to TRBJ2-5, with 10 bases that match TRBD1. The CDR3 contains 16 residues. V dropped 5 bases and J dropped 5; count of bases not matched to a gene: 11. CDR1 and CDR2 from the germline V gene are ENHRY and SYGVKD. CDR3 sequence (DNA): TGTGCCATCAGTCAACCGTGGGGACAGGGGAGTGAGACCCAGTACTTC. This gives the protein CAISQPWGQGSETQYF.